The 22 T cell receptor beta chains in this list originate from one sample, sequenced in a study of CD8 T cells in ankylosing spondylitis. The study, taken as a whole, reports: Typical of ankylosing spondylitis blood, it appeared, was a TCR beta motif of eight highly homologous variants.

These TCRs' antigens remain unknown. In TCRdb, the 5' RACE reads were re-called with MiXCR into one record per CDR3 protein. The table includes around 540,000 distinct CDR3 sequences, about 12% detected once. Sequencing input: blood, either unsorted or a sorted T cell fraction (not recorded which). These receptors were obtained from a male donor with ankylosing spondylitis.

The V gene is TRBV5-1, the J gene TRBJ1-1; D may be TRBD1 (5 bases). The CDR3 totals 14 residues. The germline V and J ends were trimmed by 0 bases and 4 bases, with 10 bases remaining between them. CDR1 and CDR2 (germline): SGHRS, YFSETQ. CDR3: CASSLDGGSTEAFF. The CDR3 DNA follows: TGCGCCAGCAGCTTGGATGGGGGGTCCACTGAAGCTTTCTTT.

This clonotype was seen at least ten times. The chain joins TRBV20-1 to TRBJ2-1, with 14 nucleotides matching TRBD2. Germline CDR1 and CDR2: DFQATT and SNEGSKA (reference sequence). This CDR3 spans 18 amino acids. Trimming cost V 0 bases and J 0 bases; bases outside gene matches: 4. The CDR3 loop is CSARDLTSGRVSYNEQFF. The CDR3 DNA follows: TGCAGTGCTAGAGATCTGACTAGCGGGAGGGTCTCCTACAATGAGCAGTTCTTC.

V gene TRBV6-1 combines with J gene TRBJ2-6, with 12 bases that match TRBD2. CDR3 length: 17 residues. Germline CDR1 reads MNHNS; CDR2 reads SASEGT. The J segment lost 3 bases and the V segment lost 2 bases, leaving 2 bases of the junction unmatched. The CDR3 nucleotides are TGTGCCAGCAGTGAACTAGCGGGAGGGGGTGGGGCCAACGTCCTGACTTTC. Its translation is CASSELAGGGGANVLTF.

A few counts support this clonotype. The chain couples TRBV4-1 to TRBJ2-2; no clear D gene. Per germline, CDR1 MGHRA and CDR2 YSYEKL. The CDR3 sequence is 15 residues long. V lost 1 base and J lost 5, with 11 bases in between. The CDR3 nucleotides are TGCGCCAGCAGCCAAGTGGGCCCCTGGACCGGGGAGCTGTTTTTT. It codes for CASSQVGPWTGELFF.

This clonotype was seen only a few times. This chain uses TRBV3-1 with TRBJ2-3; D gene ambiguous. V lost 4 bases to trimming and J lost 1 base, with 12 bases between them. Germline V CDR1 and CDR2: LGHDT, YNNKEL (reference sequence). CDR3 length: 15 residues. Here the CDR3 DNA reads TGTGCCAGCAGCCCCTATGGCTCGGGCACAGATACGCAGTATTTT. Amino acid sequence: CASSPYGSGTDTQYF.

Comments on this clonotype: Germline and junction disagree at one end, which may indicate a read error. The chain joins TRBV11-2 to TRBJ2-1, with TRBD2 matching over 9 bases. The length of the CDR3 is 15 residues. Germline CDR1 is SGHAT and CDR2 is FQNNGV. CDR3 nucleotides: TGTGCCAGCAGCCCCCGACTAGCGGCCAACAATGAACAGTTCTTC. Translation: CASSPRLAANNEQFF. Supplemented by reference TRBV11-2 and TRBJ2-1, the full variable domain reads EAGVAQSPRYKIIEKRQSVAFWCNPISGHATLYWYQQILGQGPKLLIQFQNNGVVDDSQLPKDRFSAERLKGVDSTLKIQPAKLEDSAVYLCASSPRLAANNEQFFGPGTRLTVL.

This chain joins TRBV14 and TRBJ2-1; D is possibly TRBD2 (5 bases). This CDR3 is 17 amino acids long. The germline V gene has CDR1 SGHDN and CDR2 FVKESK. V was trimmed by 1 base and J by 3 bases, leaving 16 bases between them. CDR3 residues: CASSQGISREDYNEQFF. The CDR3, as DNA: TGTGCCAGCAGCCAAGGAATATCTCGGGAAGACTACAATGAGCAGTTCTTC.

The CDR3 here is CASSQGQAPGYTF. The CDR3 DNA is TGCGCCAGCAGCCAGGGACAGGCCCCTGGCTACACCTTC. The rearrangement uses TRBV5-1 and TRBJ1-2; 8 positions agree with TRBD1. The V gene's germline CDR1 is SGHRS and CDR2 YFSETQ. The CDR3 is 13 amino acids. Trimming removed 4 bases from V and 7 bases from J; junction bases left unmatched: 6.

This clonotype was observed a few times. The chain employs TRBV27 and TRBJ1-5; D gene ambiguous. Germline V CDR1 and CDR2: MNHEY, SMNVEV (reference sequence). V dropped 1 base and J dropped 3 bases, with 4 bases sitting between them. The CDR3 spans 13 residues. CDR3 residues: CASSLLYNQPQHF. CDR3 coding DNA: TGTGCCAGCAGTTTATTATACAATCAGCCCCAGCATTTT.

The sample holds a few counts of this clonotype. This rearrangement joins TRBV5-1 to TRBJ2-7; D uncertain. Trimming left V 0 bases short and J 4 bases short, with 8 bases between. Germline-derived CDR1 and CDR2 are SGHRS and YFSETQ. This CDR3 has 13 amino acids. The CDR3 loop is CASSLEESYEQYF. As DNA, the CDR3 is TGCGCCAGCAGCTTGGAGGAGTCTTACGAGCAGTACTTC.

V gene TRBV29-1 combines with J gene TRBJ2-5; possibly TRBD1 for D (6 bases). Germline CDR1 and CDR2: SQVTM and ANQGSEA. V lost 7 bases, J lost 3 bases, and 12 bases lay in between. This CDR3 is built from 12 residues. This CDR3 reads CSGLQGKETQYF. The CDR3, as DNA: TGCAGCGGACTACAGGGTAAAGAGACCCAGTACTTC.

The chain employs TRBV20-1 and TRBJ1-2; D is possibly TRBD1 (5 bases). The CDR3 is made up of 14 amino acids. Germline V gives CDR1 DFQATT, CDR2 SNEGSKA (reference sequence). Trimming stripped 1 base from V and 3 bases from J, with 12 bases between. CDR3 nucleotides: TGCAGTGCTAGAGTCTCGGGACGGCACTATGGCTACACCTTC. Its translation: CSARVSGRHYGYTF.

This clonotype was observed a few times. A read error may produce the germline difference seen at one junction end. CDR3 DNA sequence: TGTGCCAGCAGGTACTACCTGGGAGAGGAGACCCAGTACTTC. The encoded protein is CASRYYLGEETQYF. The rearrangement uses TRBV6-2 or TRBV6-3 and TRBJ2-5, with TRBD2 as a possible D gene (5 bases). Germline CDR1 MNHEY, CDR2 SVGEGT. The CDR3 sequence is 14 residues long.

This clonotype appeared a few times. In DNA, the CDR3 is TGCGCCAGCAGCTCTGGAGCGGGGGTACAAGAGACCCAGTACTTC. It codes for CASSSGAGVQETQYF. V is TRBV5-1 and J is TRBJ2-5; 8 positions agree with TRBD2. Losses at the gene ends were 3 bases for V and 2 bases for J; bases not matched to a gene: 6. The germline V gene has CDR1 SGHRS and CDR2 YFSETQ. The CDR3 contains 15 residues.

This clonotype was detected ten times or more. The genes are TRBV29-1 and TRBJ2-3; D gene unclear. In germline, CDR1 is SQVTM, CDR2 ANQGSEA. The CDR3 is 13 residues long. Trimming took off 4 bases at V and 1 base at J, with 9 bases between the two ends. CDR3 DNA sequence: TGCAGCGTTGGAGTCGTAGGCACAGATACGCAGTATTTT. Protein sequence: CSVGVVGTDTQYF.

This rearrangement joins TRBV7-2 to TRBJ2-3, with 15 nucleotides matching TRBD2. Trimming at V came to 2 bases and at J to 1 base, leaving 1 base not matched to a gene. The CDR3 totals 17 residues. CDR1 SGHTA and CDR2 FQGNSA come from the germline V gene. The CDR3 spells CASSLRTSGRGTDTQYF. For the CDR3, the DNA is TGTGCCAGCAGCTTAAGGACTAGCGGGAGGGGCACAGATACGCAGTATTTT.

CDR3 DNA sequence: TGTGCCAGCAGCCCAAAGGGGGAGGAACGAAATGAGCAGTTCTTC. Amino acids: CASSPKGEERNEQFF. V usage is TRBV3-1 and J usage is TRBJ2-1; D could derive from TRBD1 or TRBD2 (6 bases each). From germline, CDR1 is LGHDT and CDR2 YNNKEL (reference sequence). CDR3 length equals 15 residues. Trimming stripped 4 bases from V and 7 bases from J, with 17 bases between.

This chain links TRBV20-1 with TRBJ1-4, with TRBD1 identical over 7 bases. Losses at the gene ends were 6 bases for V and 12 bases for J; bases not matched to a gene: 13. CDR3 length: 13 amino acids. Germline V lookup: CDR1 DFQATT, CDR2 SNEGSKA (reference sequence). The CDR3 reads CSARDSRLVQLFF. The CDR3 nucleotides read TGCAGTGCCCGGGACAGTCGATTAGTACAACTGTTTTTT.

This clonotype was observed a few times. J is TRBJ1-6 and V is TRBV27, with TRBD1 matching 9 bases. Germline V CDR1 and CDR2: MNHEY, SMNVEV (reference sequence). V lost 7 bases, J lost 9 bases, and 13 bases stayed unmatched. The CDR3 length is 16 residues. In DNA, the CDR3 is TGTGCCAGCATTCCCGGGACAGGGTTAGGGAGTTCACCCCTCCACTTT. Its translation is CASIPGTGLGSSPLHF.

Ten or more counts support this clonotype. The rearrangement joins TRBV7-8 to TRBJ1-2, with TRBD1 identical over 7 bases. The CDR3 is made up of 18 amino acids. Per germline, CDR1 SGHVS and CDR2 FQNEAQ. V lost 5 bases, J lost 8 bases, and 23 bases stayed unmatched. The CDR3 DNA reads TGTGCCAGCAGCCCAAAGAGAGGAGTCGCAGGGGGAAATAGCGGCTACACCTTC. It is translated as CASSPKRGVAGGNSGYTF. The full variable domain, in which reference TRBV7-8 and TRBJ1-2 provide the parts outside the CDR3, is GAGVSQSPRYKVAKRGQDVALRCDPISGHVSLFWYQQALGQGPEFLTYFQNEAQLDKSGLPSDRFFAERPEGSVSTLKIQRTQQEDSAVYLCASSPKRGVAGGNSGYTFGSGTRLTVV.

The chain is built from TRBV5-1 and TRBJ1-1; D may be TRBD1 (5 bases). The V gene's germline CDR1 is SGHRS and CDR2 YFSETQ. This CDR3 is built from 16 residues. Trimming pared 0 bases from V and 0 bases from J, leaving 12 bases between. The CDR3 here is CASSLGQGGVNTEAFF. CDR3 nucleotide sequence: TGCGCCAGCAGCTTGGGGCAGGGAGGTGTGAACACTGAAGCTTTCTTT.

There are a few counts of this clonotype. This chain joins TRBV11-2 and TRBJ2-7; 12 bases are shared with TRBD2. With 5 bases clipped from V and 2 bases from J, the junction kept 4 bases outside the gene matches. The CDR3 is 15 amino acids. From germline, CDR1 is SGHAT and CDR2 FQNNGV. CDR3 protein: CASSRGTSGPYEQYF. DNA of the CDR3: TGTGCCAGCAGCCGGGGGACTAGCGGGCCCTACGAGCAGTACTTC.